A selection of T cell receptor beta chains follows, all from one sample in a study of blood T cells in healthy people across ages. Via MiXCR, TCRdb re-called the 5' RACE reads, giving one row per CDR3 protein. The data show 1.5 million to 2 million distinct CDR3 sequences, just under 50% seen once. The sample was blood. The receptor set was obtained from a woman between 40 and 55 years old in good health. The CDR3 runs from the conserved cysteine through the conserved F or W. Fields, in order: CDR3 protein, CDR3 DNA, D gene, V gene, clone size, J gene. D genes are given only for firm matches. Size values are once, few and many counts, or a class for expanded clones, and some rows have none.

CDR3aa: CASSQDGDSPYNEQFF
CDR3nt: TGCGCCAGCAGCCAAGATGGGGACAGTCCGTACAATGAGCAGTTCTTC
d_gene: TRBD1
v_gene: TRBV4-3
abundance: few
j_gene: TRBJ2-1

CDR3aa: CASETGINYGYTF
CDR3nt: TGTGCCAGCGAGACAGGGATTAACTATGGCTACACCTTC
d_gene: TRBD1
v_gene: TRBV6-1
abundance: few
j_gene: TRBJ1-2

CDR3aa: CSARDLGLDTQYF
CDR3nt: TGCAGTGCTAGAGATCTGGGGTTGGATACGCAGTATTTT
d_gene: NA
v_gene: TRBV20-1
abundance: NA
j_gene: TRBJ2-3

CDR3aa: CAISDGGDEKLFF
CDR3nt: TGTGCCATCAGTGATGGGGGAGATGAAAAACTGTTTTTT
d_gene: NA
v_gene: TRBV10-3
abundance: NA
j_gene: TRBJ1-4

CDR3aa: CSARDQPGGGYEQYF
CDR3nt: TGCAGTGCTAGAGATCAACCAGGGGGAGGCTACGAGCAGTACTTC
d_gene: NA
v_gene: TRBV20-1
abundance: NA
j_gene: TRBJ2-7

CDR3aa: CASNTRGQGPSEQYF
CDR3nt: TGTGCCAGCAACACAAGGGGGCAGGGGCCCTCCGAGCAGTACTTC
d_gene: NA
v_gene: TRBV21-1
abundance: NA
j_gene: TRBJ2-7

CDR3aa: CASSLIGEVTQYF
CDR3nt: TGTGCCAGCAGCTTAATAGGGGAAGTGACCCAGTACTTC
d_gene: NA
v_gene: TRBV7-2
abundance: NA
j_gene: TRBJ2-5

CDR3aa: CASSSPTESQETQYF
CDR3nt: TGTGCCAGCAGCTCCCCCACAGAGAGCCAAGAGACCCAGTACTTC
d_gene: NA
v_gene: TRBV7-9
abundance: NA
j_gene: TRBJ2-5

CDR3aa: CASSLPGKADTQYF
CDR3nt: TGTGCCAGCAGTTTACCGGGAAAGGCAGATACGCAGTATTTT
d_gene: NA
v_gene: TRBV6-2/TRBV6-3
abundance: NA
j_gene: TRBJ2-3

CDR3aa: CATSKGTQGQTQYF
CDR3nt: TGTGCCACCAGCAAAGGGACACAAGGGCAGACCCAGTACTTC
d_gene: NA
v_gene: TRBV24-1
abundance: NA
j_gene: TRBJ2-5

CDR3aa: CASSQGQGNPYEQYF
CDR3nt: TGTGCCAGCAGTCAGGGACAGGGGAACCCCTACGAGCAGTACTTC
d_gene: TRBD1
v_gene: TRBV27
abundance: NA
j_gene: TRBJ2-7

CDR3aa: CASSWMDRGYTYEQYF
CDR3nt: TGTGCCAGCAGCTGGATGGACAGGGGTTACACCTACGAGCAGTACTTC
d_gene: TRBD1
v_gene: TRBV5-6
abundance: few
j_gene: TRBJ2-7

CDR3aa: CSVASRDRGSTDTQYF
CDR3nt: TGCAGCGTCGCATCCCGGGACAGGGGAAGCACAGATACGCAGTATTTT
d_gene: TRBD1
v_gene: TRBV29-1
abundance: few
j_gene: TRBJ2-3

CDR3aa: CASSLHRGETQYF
CDR3nt: TGTGCCAGCAGCTTGCACAGGGGGGAGACCCAGTACTTC
d_gene: TRBD1
v_gene: TRBV18
abundance: few
j_gene: TRBJ2-5

CDR3aa: CSVAVHNEQFF
CDR3nt: TGCAGCGTGGCAGTCCACAATGAGCAGTTCTTC
d_gene: NA
v_gene: TRBV29-1
abundance: NA
j_gene: TRBJ2-1

CDR3aa: CASSRTSGVGNNEQFF
CDR3nt: TGTGCCAGCAGCAGAACTAGCGGGGTAGGGAACAATGAGCAGTTCTTC
d_gene: TRBD2
v_gene: TRBV11-1
abundance: NA
j_gene: TRBJ2-1

CDR3aa: CASSFPIAGGELFF
CDR3nt: TGCGCCAGCAGCTTCCCTATCGCTGGCGGGGAGCTGTTTTTT
d_gene: NA
v_gene: TRBV5-1
abundance: NA
j_gene: TRBJ2-2

CDR3aa: CASSQPRMRVNSPLHF
CDR3nt: TGCGCCAGCAGCCAACCGAGAATGAGGGTTAATTCACCCCTCCACTTT
d_gene: NA
v_gene: TRBV4-1
abundance: NA
j_gene: TRBJ1-6

CDR3aa: CASSQDRTVRSQHF
CDR3nt: TGCGCCAGCAGCCAAGACAGGACCGTTCGCTCCCAGCATTTT
d_gene: NA
v_gene: TRBV4-3
abundance: once
j_gene: TRBJ1-5

CDR3aa: CSARERGGRRYEQYF
CDR3nt: TGTAGTGCTAGAGAGAGAGGAGGGAGAAGGTACGAGCAGTACTTC
d_gene: NA
v_gene: TRBV20-1
abundance: NA
j_gene: TRBJ2-7

CDR3aa: CSASRENTEAFF
CDR3nt: TGCAGTGCTAGTAGGGAGAACACTGAAGCTTTCTTT
d_gene: NA
v_gene: TRBV20-1
abundance: few
j_gene: TRBJ1-1

CDR3aa: CASSLIPSGGVGNIQYF
CDR3nt: TGTGCCAGCAGCTTAATTCCTAGCGGGGGAGTCGGAAACATTCAGTACTTC
d_gene: TRBD2
v_gene: TRBV11-1
abundance: NA
j_gene: TRBJ2-4